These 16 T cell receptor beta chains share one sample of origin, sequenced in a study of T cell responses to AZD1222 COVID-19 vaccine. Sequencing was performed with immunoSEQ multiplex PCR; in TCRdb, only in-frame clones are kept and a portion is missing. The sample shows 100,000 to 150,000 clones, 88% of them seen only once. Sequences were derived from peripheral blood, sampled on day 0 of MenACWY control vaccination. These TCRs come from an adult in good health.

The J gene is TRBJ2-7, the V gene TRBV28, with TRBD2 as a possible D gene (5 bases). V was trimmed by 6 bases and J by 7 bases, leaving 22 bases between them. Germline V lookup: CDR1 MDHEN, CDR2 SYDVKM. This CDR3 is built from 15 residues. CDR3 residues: CASSHHSILAGEQYF. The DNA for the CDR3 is TGTGCCAGCAGCCACCACTCCATTCTAGCAGGAGAGCAGTACTTC.

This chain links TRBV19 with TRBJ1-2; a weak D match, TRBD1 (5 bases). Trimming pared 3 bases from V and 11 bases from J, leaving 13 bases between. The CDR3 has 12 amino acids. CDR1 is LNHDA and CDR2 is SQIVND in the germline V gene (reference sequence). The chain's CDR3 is CASSIGGSGYTF. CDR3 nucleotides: TGTGCCAGTAGTATCGGGGGGAGCGGATACACCTTC.

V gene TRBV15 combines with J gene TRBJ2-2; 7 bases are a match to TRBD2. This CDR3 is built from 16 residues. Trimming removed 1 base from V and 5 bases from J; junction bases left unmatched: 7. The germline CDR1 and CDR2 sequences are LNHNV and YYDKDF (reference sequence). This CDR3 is CATSRVDTSATGELFF. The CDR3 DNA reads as TGTGCCACCAGCAGAGTAGATACTAGCGCTACCGGGGAGCTGTTTTTT.

The CDR3 DNA follows: TGTGCCAGCTCACCAAGACTGAATCGAGGGGTAGCCGGGGAGCTGTTTTTT. Its translation is CASSPRLNRGVAGELFF. This chain uses TRBV18 with TRBJ2-2, with D perhaps matching TRBD1 or TRBD2 (5 bases each). Germline loops: CDR1 KGHSH, CDR2 LQKENI. The CDR3 is 17 residues long. Deletions cut 2 bases from V and 6 bases from J, with 19 bases between.

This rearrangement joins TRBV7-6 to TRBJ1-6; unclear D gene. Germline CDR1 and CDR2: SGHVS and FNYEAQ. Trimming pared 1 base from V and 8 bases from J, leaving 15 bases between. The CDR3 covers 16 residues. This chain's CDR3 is CASSLVAGGIDSPLHF. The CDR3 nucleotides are TGTGCCAGCAGCTTAGTGGCTGGAGGGATCGATTCACCCCTCCACTTT.

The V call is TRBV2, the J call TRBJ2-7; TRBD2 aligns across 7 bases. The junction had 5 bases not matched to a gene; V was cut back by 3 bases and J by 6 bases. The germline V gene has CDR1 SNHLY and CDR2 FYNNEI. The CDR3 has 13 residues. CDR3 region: CASSDLGRGEQYF. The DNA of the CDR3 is TGTGCCAGCAGTGATCTAGGGAGGGGCGAGCAGTACTTC.

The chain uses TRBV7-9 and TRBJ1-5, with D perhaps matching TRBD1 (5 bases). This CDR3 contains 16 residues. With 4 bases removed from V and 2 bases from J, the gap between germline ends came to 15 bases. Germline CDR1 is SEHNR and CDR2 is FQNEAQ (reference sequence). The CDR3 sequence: CASSSDGGGGNQPQHF. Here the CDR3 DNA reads TGTGCCAGCAGCTCAGACGGCGGGGGTGGCAATCAGCCCCAGCATTTT.

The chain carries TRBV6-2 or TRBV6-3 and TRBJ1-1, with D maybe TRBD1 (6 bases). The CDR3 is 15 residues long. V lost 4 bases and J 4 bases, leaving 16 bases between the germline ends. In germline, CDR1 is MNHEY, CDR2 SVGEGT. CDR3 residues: CASSSVTGAFTEAFF. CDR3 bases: TGTGCCAGCAGTTCGGTGACAGGCGCCTTCACTGAAGCTTTCTTT.

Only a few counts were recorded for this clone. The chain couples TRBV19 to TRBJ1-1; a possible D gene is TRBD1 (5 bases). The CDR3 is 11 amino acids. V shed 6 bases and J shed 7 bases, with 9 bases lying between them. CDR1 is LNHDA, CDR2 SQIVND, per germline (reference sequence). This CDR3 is CASRSRDEAFF. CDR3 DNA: TGTGCCAGTAGGTCCAGGGATGAAGCTTTCTTT. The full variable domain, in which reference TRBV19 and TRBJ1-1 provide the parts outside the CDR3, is DGGITQSPKYLFRKEGQNVTLSCEQNLNHDAMYWYRQDPGQGLRLIYYSQIVNDFQKGDIAEGYSVSREKKESFPLTVTSAQKNPTAFYLCASRSRDEAFFGQGTRLTVV.

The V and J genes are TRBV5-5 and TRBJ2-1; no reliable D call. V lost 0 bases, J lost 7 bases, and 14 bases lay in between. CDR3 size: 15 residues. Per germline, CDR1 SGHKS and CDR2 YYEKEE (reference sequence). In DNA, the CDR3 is TGTGCCAGCAGCTTGGCCGGAGCCACCCGGAATGAGCAGTTCTTC. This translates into CASSLAGATRNEQFF.

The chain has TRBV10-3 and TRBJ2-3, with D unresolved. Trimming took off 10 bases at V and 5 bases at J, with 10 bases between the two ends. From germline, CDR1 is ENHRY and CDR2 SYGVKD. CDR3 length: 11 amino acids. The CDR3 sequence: CANGPIDTQYF. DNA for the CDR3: TGTGCCAACGGGCCTATAGATACGCAGTATTTT.

The chain's CDR3 is CASSTTGARETQYF. CDR3 in DNA: TGTGCCAGTAGTACTACAGGGGCGAGGGAGACCCAGTACTTC. The genes are TRBV19 and TRBJ2-5; 7 bases agree with TRBD1. This CDR3 region has 14 residues. CDR1 is LNHDA and CDR2 is SQIVND in the germline V gene (reference sequence). Germline trimming cut 4 bases from V and 5 bases from J; bases unmatched to any gene: 7.

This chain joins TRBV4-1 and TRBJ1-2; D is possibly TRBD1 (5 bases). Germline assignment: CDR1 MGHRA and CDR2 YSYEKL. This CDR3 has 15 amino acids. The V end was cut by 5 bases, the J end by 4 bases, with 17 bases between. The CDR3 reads CASSDRDAEVYGYTF. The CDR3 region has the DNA TGCGCCAGCAGCGACCGGGACGCCGAGGTCTATGGCTACACCTTC.

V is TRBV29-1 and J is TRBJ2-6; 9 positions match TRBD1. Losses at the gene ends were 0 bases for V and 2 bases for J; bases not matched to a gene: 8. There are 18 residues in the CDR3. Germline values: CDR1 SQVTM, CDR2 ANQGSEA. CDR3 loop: CSVEERTGDGTGANVLTF. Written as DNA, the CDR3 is TGCAGCGTTGAAGAGAGGACAGGGGATGGTACTGGGGCCAACGTCCTGACTTTC.

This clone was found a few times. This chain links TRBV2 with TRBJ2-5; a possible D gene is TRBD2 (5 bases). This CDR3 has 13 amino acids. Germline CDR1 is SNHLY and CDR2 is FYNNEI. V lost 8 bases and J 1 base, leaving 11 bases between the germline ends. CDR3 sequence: CASVGLGQETQYF. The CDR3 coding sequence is TGTGCCAGCGTTGGACTGGGCCAAGAGACCCAGTACTTC.

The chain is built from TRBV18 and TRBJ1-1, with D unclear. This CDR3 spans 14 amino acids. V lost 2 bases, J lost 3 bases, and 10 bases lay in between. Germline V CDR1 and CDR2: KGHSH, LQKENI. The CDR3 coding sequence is TGTGCCAGCTCACCAGTCCGGGAAGACACTGAAGCTTTCTTT. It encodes CASSPVREDTEAFF.